This T cell receptor (beta chain) was recovered during a study of graft-versus-host responses after intestinal transplantation. A word on this clone: Its specificity is unknown.

The CDR3 spans 14 residues. V was clipped by 1 base and J by 2 bases, with 7 bases between them. Germline V lookup: CDR1 SGHDN, CDR2 FVKESK. Some clones are missing from TCRdb's copy, which holds only in-frame ones; the method was immunoSEQ multiplex PCR. This sample carries about 100,000 clones, about 90% of them seen once, and the ten largest clones take over 0.75%. This chain links TRBV14 with TRBJ2-3, with D hard to call. This TCR was sampled from a human donor who was the organ donor for an intestinal transplant. The sample was unstimulated CD4+ T cells sorted from spleen or lymph node cells, taken before transplant. The CDR3 bases are TGTGCCAGCAGCCAAGGAAAATTCACAGATACGCAGTATTTT. Amino acid sequence: CASSQGKFTDTQYF.